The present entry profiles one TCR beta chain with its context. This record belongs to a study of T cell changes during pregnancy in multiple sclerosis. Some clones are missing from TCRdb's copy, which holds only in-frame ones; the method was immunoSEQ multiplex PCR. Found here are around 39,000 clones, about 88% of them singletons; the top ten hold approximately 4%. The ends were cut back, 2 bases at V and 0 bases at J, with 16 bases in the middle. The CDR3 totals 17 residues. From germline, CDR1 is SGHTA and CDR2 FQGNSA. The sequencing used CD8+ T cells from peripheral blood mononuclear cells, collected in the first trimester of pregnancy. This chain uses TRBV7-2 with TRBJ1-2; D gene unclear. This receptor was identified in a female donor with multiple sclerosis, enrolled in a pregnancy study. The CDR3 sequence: CASSLRGIPPTNYGYTF. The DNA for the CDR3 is TGTGCCAGCAGCTTAAGAGGGATTCCTCCCACTAACTATGGCTACACCTTC.